This TCR beta chain was identified during a study of shared clonotypes between healthy human individuals. Study information: CD4 naive and CD4 memory each took three plates per donor, while CD8 naive took two and CD8 memory one.

V dropped 5 bases and J dropped 11; count of bases not matched to a gene: 10. Per germline, CDR1 MDHEN and CDR2 SYDVKM. The CDR3 runs to 13 residues. Several immunoSEQ plates held equal portions of the genomic DNA taken from each subset. The assay was immunoSEQ multiplex PCR, and TCRdb's table has in-frame clones only and misses some. This sample has about 2 million clones, with approximately 95% found just once. Input material: naive CD4+ T cells sorted from blood. The sample's subset: CD45RA+ positively selected. The sequence derives from a man in his late teens or twenties in good health. The chain uses TRBV28 and TRBJ1-1, with 8 bases matching TRBD1. The CDR3 bases are TGTGCCAGCAGTCCAACCCGACAGGGGTCGGCTTTCTTT. Amino acids: CASSPTRQGSAFF.